The entry below gives a single TCR beta chain sequence along with its context. Its specificity is unknown. The sequenced template was cDNA made from the entire isolated RNA. Generated by immunoSEQ multiplex PCR, the TCRdb table keeps only in-frame clones and is missing some. This table has about 900,000 clones, 15% to 20% appearing once. This sample is drawn from a study of beta chain features in type 1 diabetes. Study-wide points: Lower insertion and higher deletion counts appeared at VDJ junctions in type 1 diabetes patients. Patients' naive, central memory and Treg TCRB repertoires seemed closer to one another than those of healthy donors.

The junction had 6 bases not matched to a gene; V was cut back by 4 bases and J by 0 bases. The CDR3 spans 17 residues. Germline loops: CDR1 LGHNA, CDR2 YSLEER. This receptor was identified in a woman between 18 and 30 years old in good health. Sequencing input: naive CD4+ T cells from blood. The chain recombines TRBV4-3 with TRBJ2-6; 7 nucleotides line up with TRBD1. The CDR3 region has the DNA TGCGCCAGCAGCCCCGGGACAGTTAACTCTGGGGCCAACGTCCTGACTTTC. It codes for CASSPGTVNSGANVLTF.